What follows are 15 T cell receptor beta chains derived from one specimen sequenced in a study of T cell repertoires in cytomegalovirus infection. TCRdb reprocessed the reads via MiXCR and lists one record per CDR3 protein. The sample records around 330,000 distinct CDR3 sequences, around a sixth being singletons. Sequencing input: PBMCs. The receptors here all came from a human donor in good health (CMV status not recorded). Some clones in this sample may be carry-over from other donors' samples.

The CDR3 sequence is CSARGSPNPGTIYF. CDR3 sequence (DNA): TGCAGTGCTAGAGGTTCTCCTAACCCCGGCACCATATATTTT. The V gene is TRBV20-1, the J gene TRBJ1-3; D not certain. V lost 1 base and J 9 bases, leaving 16 bases between the germline ends. This CDR3 is built from 14 residues. Germline V gene sequence: CDR1 DFQATT, CDR2 SNEGSKA (reference sequence).

This clonotype has only a few counts. The rearrangement links TRBV2 to TRBJ1-5; no firm D call. V shed 0 bases and J shed 4 bases, with 22 bases lying between them. Germline-derived CDR1 and CDR2 are SNHLY and FYNNEI. CDR3 length: 19 amino acids. The CDR3 here is CASSEATMAWLGANQPQHF. The CDR3 region has the DNA TGTGCCAGCAGTGAAGCGACCATGGCCTGGCTGGGAGCAAATCAGCCCCAGCATTTT.

This clonotype came up a few times. The chain has TRBV2 and TRBJ1-5, with TRBD1 as a possible D gene (6 bases). CDR1 and CDR2 from the germline V gene are SNHLY and FYNNEI. Deletions cut 10 bases from V and 4 bases from J, with 14 bases between. CDR3 length equals 13 residues. The DNA of the CDR3 is TGTGCCACCCGACAGGAACTTAATCAGCCCCAGCATTTT. Amino acid sequence: CATRQELNQPQHF. Full variable domain (outside the CDR3, taken from reference TRBV2 and TRBJ1-5): EPEVTQTPSHQVTQMGQEVILRCVPISNHLYFYWYRQILGQKVEFLVSFYNNEISEKSEIFDDQFSVERPDGSNFTLKIRSTKLEDSAMYFCATRQELNQPQHFGDGTRLSIL.

This clonotype was seen at least ten times. The CDR3 protein is CASSNNNEGEKLFF. The DNA for the CDR3 is TGTGCCAGCAGCAACAACAACGAGGGTGAAAAACTGTTTTTT. The chain employs TRBV12-3 or TRBV12-4 and TRBJ1-4, with unresolved D. Between the trimmed V and J ends, which lost 6 bases and 7 bases, there was a span of 15 bases. The CDR3 is 14 residues long.

The chain links TRBV9 to TRBJ1-2; TRBD1 matches 8 bases. The junction had 10 bases not matched to a gene; V was cut back by 4 bases and J by 5 bases. Germline values: CDR1 SGDLS, CDR2 YYNGEE. This CDR3 comprises 15 residues. CDR3 amino acids: CASSPYSGTGYGYTF. The CDR3 coding sequence is TGTGCCAGCAGCCCATACTCCGGGACAGGATATGGCTACACCTTC.

The table lists this clonotype with many counts. This chain joins TRBV7-2 and TRBJ2-5; D is ambiguous. Germline CDR1 reads SGHTA; CDR2 reads FQGNSA. The CDR3 is made up of 12 amino acids. V gave up 5 bases and J gave up 5 bases, with 9 bases separating them. The CDR3 reads CASSTYRETQYF. For the CDR3, the DNA is TGTGCCAGCAGCACCTACCGGGAGACCCAGTACTTC.

Only a few counts were recorded for this clonotype. The V and J genes are TRBV28 and TRBJ2-5; D gene unclear. The V gene lost 3 bases and the J gene lost 1 base, with 15 bases spanning the gap. CDR1 and CDR2 (germline): MDHEN, SYDVKM. CDR3 length: 16 amino acids. This CDR3 reads CASSFLQASVQETQYF. The CDR3 DNA follows: TGTGCCAGCAGTTTCCTTCAGGCCAGCGTCCAAGAGACCCAGTACTTC.

This clonotype was recorded many times. This rearrangement joins TRBV12-3 or TRBV12-4 to TRBJ1-2; maybe TRBD1 (6 bases). CDR3 size: 14 residues. Trimming took off 6 bases at V and 2 bases at J, with 13 bases between the two ends. CDR3 loop: CASRPDSLNYGYTF. The CDR3 DNA follows: TGTGCCAGCAGACCGGACAGCCTCAACTATGGCTACACCTTC.

In regard to this clonotype: A much larger clone is a single base away; this may be a read error. V gene TRBV7-9 combines with J gene TRBJ1-1; 9 positions agree with TRBD1. The CDR3 spans 15 residues. V was clipped by 2 bases and J by 3 bases; unmatched bases: 4. Germline V gene lookup returns CDR1 SEHNR and CDR2 FQNEAQ (reference sequence). Written as DNA, the CDR3 is TGTGCCAGCAGCTTACTCGGACAGGGGTACACTGAAGCTTTCTTT. As protein: CASSLLGQGYTEAFF.

This clonotype was found a few times. The chain combines TRBV20-1 with TRBJ1-3; tentatively, D is TRBD1 (6 bases). V shed 4 bases and J shed 2 bases, with 12 bases lying between them. Germline CDR1 and CDR2: DFQATT and SNEGSKA (reference sequence). The length of the CDR3 is 14 residues. The CDR3 region is CSAKYTGPGNTIYF. The DNA of the CDR3 is TGCAGTGCTAAATATACAGGGCCTGGAAACACCATATATTTT.

This clonotype was observed at least ten times. The chain is built from TRBV24-1 and TRBJ1-1; no reliable D call. The CDR3 totals 13 residues. The V gene lost 4 bases and the J gene lost 2 bases, with 7 bases spanning the gap. Per germline, CDR1 KGHDR and CDR2 SFDVKD. DNA of the CDR3: TGTGCCACCAGTGACAGAACCAACACTGAAGCTTTCTTT. Its translation is CATSDRTNTEAFF.

This clonotype occurred many times. V usage is TRBV11-2 and J usage is TRBJ2-7; 9 bases line up with TRBD2. The CDR3 is 14 amino acids. Germline values: CDR1 SGHAT, CDR2 FQNNGV. V was clipped by 2 bases and J by 6 bases; unmatched bases: 5. The CDR3 coding sequence is TGTGCCAGCAGCTTACAGCGGGGGGAACTCGAGCAGTACTTC. Protein: CASSLQRGELEQYF.

This clonotype was detected a few times. V gene TRBV28 combines with J gene TRBJ2-5; TRBD2 matches at 9 bases. The CDR3 covers 17 residues. Germline V CDR1 and CDR2: MDHEN, SYDVKM. Trimming removed 6 bases from V and 4 bases from J; junction bases left unmatched: 15. Here the CDR3 reads CASSLLLFERGAETQYF. The CDR3 bases are TGTGCCAGCAGCCTGCTGCTATTTGAGCGGGGGGCAGAGACCCAGTACTTC.

The chain couples TRBV28 to TRBJ1-4; TRBD1 agrees at 7 bases. Germline V lookup: CDR1 MDHEN, CDR2 SYDVKM. V shed 3 bases and J 7 bases; nucleotides not matched to a gene: 8. The CDR3 is made up of 15 amino acids. This CDR3 is CASSLAGTVGEKLFF. The CDR3, as DNA: TGTGCCAGCAGTTTGGCGGGGACAGTGGGTGAAAAACTGTTTTTT.

This clonotype occurred many times. The chain carries TRBV7-8 and TRBJ1-1; D may be TRBD1 (6 bases). Trimming cost V 1 base and J 7 bases, with 19 bases left between them. Germline CDR1 SGHVS, CDR2 FQNEAQ. CDR3 length: 16 residues. CDR3 nucleotides: TGTGCCAGCAGCTTAGAAGTGTTTGGGGGCCTCGGTGAAGCTTTCTTT. Translated, it gives CASSLEVFGGLGEAFF.